Many counts were recorded for the clone carrying this TCR beta chain. TCRdb passed the 5' RACE reads through MiXCR, listing each CDR3 protein once. Of 400,000 to 450,000 distinct CDR3 sequences detected, over 15% appear once; the ten largest clones hold 20% to 25%. The sample originates from a study of T-cell memory formation after mild COVID-19. Germline V gene lookup returns CDR1 LGHDT and CDR2 YNNKEL (reference sequence). The CDR3 runs to 14 residues. Trimming took off 6 bases at V and 6 bases at J, with 16 bases between the two ends. The V call is TRBV3-1, the J call TRBJ2-3; D is perhaps TRBD2 (5 bases). The sequence was collected from a man aged 18-30 years who had mild COVID-19 (a few samples of this study predate the infection). Cell type and time point are not known. The material sequenced was PBMCs or a T cell subset sorted from them (not recorded which). The CDR3: CASSLISGEDTQYF. The DNA of the CDR3 is TGTGCCAGCAGTTTGATATCCGGGGAGGATACGCAGTATTTT.